This T cell receptor (beta chain) came from a study of T cell repertoires in cytomegalovirus infection. This clonotype was picked up many times. Its cognate antigen is unknown. The CDR3 runs to 15 residues. Germline V CDR1 and CDR2: SEHNR, FQNEAQ (reference sequence). Trimming left V 6 bases short and J 0 bases short, with 12 bases between. TCRdb re-analysed the reads in MiXCR, keeping a single row per CDR3 protein. The sample has roughly 920,000 distinct CDR3 sequences; roughly 31% are singletons. The TCR was taken from a human donor in good health (CMV status not recorded). Some clones in this sample may be carry-over from other donors' samples. Sequencing used cultured CD8+ T cells from PBMCs, obtained from culture after CMV antigen stimulation. The V gene is TRBV7-9, the J gene TRBJ1-3; D perhaps matches TRBD1 (5 bases). CDR3 in amino acids: CASRVGTASGNTIYF. CDR3 bases: TGTGCCAGCAGGGTTGGGACGGCCTCTGGAAACACCATATATTTT.